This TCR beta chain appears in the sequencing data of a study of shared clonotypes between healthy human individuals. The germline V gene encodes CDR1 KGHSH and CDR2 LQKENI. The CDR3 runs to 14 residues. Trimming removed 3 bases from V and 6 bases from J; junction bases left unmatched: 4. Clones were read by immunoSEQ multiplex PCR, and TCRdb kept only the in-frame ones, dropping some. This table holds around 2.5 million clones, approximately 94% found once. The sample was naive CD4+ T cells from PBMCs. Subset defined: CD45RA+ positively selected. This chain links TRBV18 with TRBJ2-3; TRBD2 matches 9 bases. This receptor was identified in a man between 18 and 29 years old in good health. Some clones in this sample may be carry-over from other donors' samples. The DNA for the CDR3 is TGTGCCAGCTCACCCTTAGCGGGAGTGGATACGCAGTATTTT. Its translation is CASSPLAGVDTQYF.